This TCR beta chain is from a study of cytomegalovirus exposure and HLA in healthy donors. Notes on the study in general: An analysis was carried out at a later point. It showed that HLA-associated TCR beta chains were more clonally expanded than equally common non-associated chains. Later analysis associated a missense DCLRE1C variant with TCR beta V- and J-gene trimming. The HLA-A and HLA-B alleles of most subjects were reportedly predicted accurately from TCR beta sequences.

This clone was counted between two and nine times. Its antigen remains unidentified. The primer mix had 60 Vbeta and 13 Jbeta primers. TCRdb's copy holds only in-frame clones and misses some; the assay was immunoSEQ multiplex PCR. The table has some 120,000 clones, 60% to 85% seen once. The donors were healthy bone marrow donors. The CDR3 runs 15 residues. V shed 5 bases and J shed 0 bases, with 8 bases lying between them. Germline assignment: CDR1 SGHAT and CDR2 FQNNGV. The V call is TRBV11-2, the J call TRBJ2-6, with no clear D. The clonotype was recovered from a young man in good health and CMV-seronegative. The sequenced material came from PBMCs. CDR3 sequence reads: CASSHRPSGANVLTF. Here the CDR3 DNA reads TGTGCCAGCAGCCACAGACCCTCTGGGGCCAACGTCCTGACTTTC.